The source of this TCR beta chain is a study of blood T cell repertoires in COVID-19. Looking at the study overall: Italy, Spain and the United States were the sources of the convalescent and acute COVID-19 samples. T cells, B-cell-depleted T cells, or PBMCs provided the cDNA or gDNA that served as material.

This clone has just a few counts. Original processing notes: Amplified reference gene primers provided the basis for estimating nucleated cell counts. Sequencing used immunoSEQ multiplex PCR; TCRdb keeps in-frame clones, though not all of them. V and J calls and clone size are copied from that table; D and trimming were computed from the DNA. This sample has roughly 430,000 clones; about 88% occur once, and the top ten carry 1.4%. V gave up 3 bases and J gave up 0 bases; unmatched junction bases: 5. The V gene's germline CDR1 is MGHRA and CDR2 YSYEKL. This CDR3 region has 15 residues. Enrollees, roughly 18 to 90 years old, lived in about two dozen US areas.

Sequencing was performed on PBMCs or T cells enriched from blood (not recorded which). V is TRBV4-1 and J is TRBJ2-7, with 7 bases matching TRBD2. This sequence originates from a woman aged 18 to 35 who had been exposed to COVID-19. The chain's CDR3 is CASSQGGTASYEQYF. CDR3 bases: TGCGCCAGCAGCCAGGGAGGGACGGCCTCCTACGAGCAGTACTTC.